What follows are 10 T cell receptor beta chains derived from one specimen sequenced in a study of T cell responses to AZD1222 COVID-19 vaccine. Libraries were prepared by immunoSEQ multiplex PCR; TCRdb keeps only in-frame clonotypes and omits some of them. The sample lists 150,000 to 200,000 clones, 85% to 95% occurring once. Specimen: peripheral blood, collected on day 0 of AZD1222 vaccination. Receptor source: an adult in good health.

The CDR3 bases are TGTGCCAGCAGCCCGTATCCAGGAGGCGGTGGGGAAAAACTGTTTTTT. Protein sequence: CASSPYPGGGGEKLFF. V and J are TRBV11-1 and TRBJ1-4; D remains unclear. The CDR3 has 16 amino acids. Per germline, CDR1 SGHAT and CDR2 FQDESV (reference sequence). Trimming left V 5 bases short and J 8 bases short, with 21 bases between.

The rearrangement uses TRBV9 and TRBJ1-2, with D maybe TRBD1 (6 bases). V was pared by 4 bases and J by 4 bases, with 20 bases between. Looked up from germline, CDR1 is SGDLS and CDR2 is YYNGEE. This CDR3 spans 16 amino acids. The CDR3, as DNA: TGTGCCAGCAGCATAGACATGGGGGGCGACCGCTATGGCTACACCTTC. Residues: CASSIDMGGDRYGYTF.

This rearrangement joins TRBV30 to TRBJ2-7; TRBD2 matches 15 bases. The CDR3 is 21 residues long. Germline V lookup: CDR1 GTSNPN, CDR2 SVGIG (reference sequence). V trimming: 2 bases; J trimming: 4 bases; junction bases outside the gene matches: 21. The chain's CDR3 is CAWSPTGTAGTSGRPPYEQYF. CDR3 DNA sequence: TGTGCCTGGAGTCCTACCGGGACCGCCGGGACTAGCGGGAGGCCCCCTTACGAGCAGTACTTC.

This clone was recorded a few times. This rearrangement joins TRBV4-3 to TRBJ2-5, with D possibly matching TRBD2 (6 bases). The germline V gene has CDR1 LGHNA and CDR2 YSLEER. V dropped 0 bases and J dropped 5 bases, with 10 bases sitting between them. The CDR3 spans 14 residues. CDR3 loop: CASSQEASGETQYF. DNA of the CDR3: TGCGCCAGCAGCCAAGAGGCAAGCGGGGAGACCCAGTACTTC.

This sequence joins TRBV5-1 and TRBJ2-2; TRBD1 agrees at 7 bases. The CDR3 contains 15 residues. Trimming removed 1 base from V and 7 bases from J; junction bases left unmatched: 7. Per germline, CDR1 SGHRS and CDR2 YFSETQ. The CDR3 spells CASSLSSQGVGELFF. DNA of the CDR3: TGCGCCAGCAGCTTGAGTAGCCAGGGGGTCGGGGAGCTGTTTTTT.

The chain recombines TRBV5-1 with TRBJ2-1, with a possible D match to TRBD2 (6 bases). CDR1 and CDR2 from the germline V gene are SGHRS and YFSETQ. V was clipped by 4 bases and J by 0 bases, with 20 bases between them. This CDR3 spans 18 amino acids. CDR3 in amino acids: CASSPLPRTTSSYNEQFF. CDR3 sequence (DNA): TGCGCCAGCAGCCCCCTCCCACGGACTACAAGCTCCTACAATGAGCAGTTCTTC.

V is TRBV6-6 and J is TRBJ1-1, with 8 bases aligning to TRBD1. The CDR3 covers 17 residues. CDR1 is MNHNY, CDR2 SVGAGI, per germline (reference sequence). The J segment lost 3 bases and the V segment lost 5 bases, leaving 14 bases of the junction unmatched. CDR3 sequence reads: CASSRTLVGTGDTEAFF. The CDR3 DNA reads TGTGCCAGCAGTCGTACCTTAGTGGGGACAGGAGACACTGAAGCTTTCTTT.

The V gene is TRBV21-1, the J gene TRBJ2-5. TRBV21-1 corresponds to a pseudogene. The CDR3 is made up of 14 amino acids. CDR3 DNA: TGTGCCAGCAGCAAAACGGGGGCGCAAGAGACCCAGTACTTC. Protein product: CASSKTGAQETQYF.

The chain employs TRBV5-1 and TRBJ1-4; 7 bases are shared with TRBD1. The CDR3 spans 14 residues. V gave up 4 bases and J gave up 7 bases; unmatched junction bases: 7. CDR1 is SGHRS, CDR2 YFSETQ, per germline. This chain's CDR3 is CASSTGTVSEKLFF. DNA for the CDR3: TGCGCCAGCAGCACAGGGACAGTCAGTGAAAAACTGTTTTTT.

The chain combines TRBV6-5 with TRBJ1-1; no clear D. The CDR3 is 12 residues long. The V and J ends lost 6 bases and 9 bases respectively, with 14 bases between them. CDR1 MNHEY and CDR2 SVGAGI come from the germline V gene. CDR3 DNA: TGTGCCAGCAGGCGACGGGAAGATCAAGCTTTCTTT. This translates into CASRRREDQAFF.